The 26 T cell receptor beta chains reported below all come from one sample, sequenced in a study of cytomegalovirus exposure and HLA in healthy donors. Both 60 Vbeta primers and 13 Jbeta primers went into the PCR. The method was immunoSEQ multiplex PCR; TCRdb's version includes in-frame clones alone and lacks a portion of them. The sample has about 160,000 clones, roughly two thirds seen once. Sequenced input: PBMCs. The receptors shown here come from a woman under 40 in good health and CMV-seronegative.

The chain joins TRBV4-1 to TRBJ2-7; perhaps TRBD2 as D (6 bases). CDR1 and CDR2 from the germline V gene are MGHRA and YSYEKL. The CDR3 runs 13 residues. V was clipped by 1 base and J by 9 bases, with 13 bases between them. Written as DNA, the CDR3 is TGCGCCAGCAGCCAAGGTTTCGGGAGCGTGCAGTACTTC. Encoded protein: CASSQGFGSVQYF.

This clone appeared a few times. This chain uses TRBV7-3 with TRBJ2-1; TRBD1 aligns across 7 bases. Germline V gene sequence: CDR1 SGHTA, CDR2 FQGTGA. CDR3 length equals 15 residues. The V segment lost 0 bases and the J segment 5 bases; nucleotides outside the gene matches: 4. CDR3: CASSLTYRGDNEQFF. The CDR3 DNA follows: TGTGCCAGCAGCTTAACGTACAGGGGCGACAATGAGCAGTTCTTC.

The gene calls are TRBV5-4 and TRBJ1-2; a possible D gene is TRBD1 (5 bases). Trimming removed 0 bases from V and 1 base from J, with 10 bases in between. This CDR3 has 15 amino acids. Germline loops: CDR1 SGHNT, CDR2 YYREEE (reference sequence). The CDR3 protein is CASSLAQGVNYGYTF. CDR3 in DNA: TGTGCCAGCAGCTTGGCCCAAGGGGTTAACTATGGCTACACCTTC.

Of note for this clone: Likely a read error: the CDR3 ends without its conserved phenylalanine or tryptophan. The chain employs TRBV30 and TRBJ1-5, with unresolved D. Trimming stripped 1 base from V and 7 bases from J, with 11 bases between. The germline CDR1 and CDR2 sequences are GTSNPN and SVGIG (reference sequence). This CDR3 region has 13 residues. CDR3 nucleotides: TGTGCCTGGAGTGAAGGGAACGGACAGCCCCAGCATCTT. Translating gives CAWSEGNGQPQHL.

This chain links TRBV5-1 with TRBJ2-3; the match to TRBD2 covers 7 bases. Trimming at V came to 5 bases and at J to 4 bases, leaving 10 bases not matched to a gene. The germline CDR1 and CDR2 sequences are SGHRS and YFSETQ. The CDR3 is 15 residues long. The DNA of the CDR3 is TGCGCCAGCAGTTTTCTCCAGGGAGGGGCAGATACGCAGTATTTT. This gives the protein CASSFLQGGADTQYF.

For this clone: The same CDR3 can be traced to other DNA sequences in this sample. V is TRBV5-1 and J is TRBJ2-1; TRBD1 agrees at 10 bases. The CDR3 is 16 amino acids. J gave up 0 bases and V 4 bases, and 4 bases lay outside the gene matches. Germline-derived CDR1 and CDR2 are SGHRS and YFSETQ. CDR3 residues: CASSRGQGSSYNEQFF. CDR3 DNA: TGCGCCAGCAGCCGGGGACAGGGGAGCTCCTACAATGAGCAGTTCTTC.

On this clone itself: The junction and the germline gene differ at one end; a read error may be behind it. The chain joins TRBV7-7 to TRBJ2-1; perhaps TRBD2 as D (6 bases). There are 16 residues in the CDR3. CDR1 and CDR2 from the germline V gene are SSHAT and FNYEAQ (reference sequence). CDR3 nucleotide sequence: TGTGCTAGCAGCTTAGAGGCGGGGAGCTCCTACAATGAGCAGTTCTTC. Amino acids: CASSLEAGSSYNEQFF.

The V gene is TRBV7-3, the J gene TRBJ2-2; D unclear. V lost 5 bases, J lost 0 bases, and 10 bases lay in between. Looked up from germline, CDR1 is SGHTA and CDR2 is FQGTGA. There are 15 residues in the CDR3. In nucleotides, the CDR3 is TGTGCCAGCAGCGCCGGAGTGCCGAACACCGGGGAGCTGTTTTTT. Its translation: CASSAGVPNTGELFF.

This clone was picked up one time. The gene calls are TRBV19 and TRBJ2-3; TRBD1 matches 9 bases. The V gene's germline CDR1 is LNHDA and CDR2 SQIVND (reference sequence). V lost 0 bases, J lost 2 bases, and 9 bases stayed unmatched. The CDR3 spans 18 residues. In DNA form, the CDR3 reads TGTGCCAGTAGTATAGACTTAGTCGGACAGGGGTCCACAGATACGCAGTATTTT. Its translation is CASSIDLVGQGSTDTQYF.

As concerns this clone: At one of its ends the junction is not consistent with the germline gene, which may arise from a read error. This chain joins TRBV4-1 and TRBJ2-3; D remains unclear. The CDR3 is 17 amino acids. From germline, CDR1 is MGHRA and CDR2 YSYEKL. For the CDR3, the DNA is TGCGCCAGCGGCCAAGATTTCTGGCCGCTCAATTTGGATACGCAGTATTTT. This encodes CASGQDFWPLNLDTQYF.

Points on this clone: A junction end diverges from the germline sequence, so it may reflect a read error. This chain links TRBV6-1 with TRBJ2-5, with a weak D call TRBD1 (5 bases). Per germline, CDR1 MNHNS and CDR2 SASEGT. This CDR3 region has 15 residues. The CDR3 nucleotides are TGTGCCAGCAGTAACAGTTTGGGGCCGCAAGGGACCCAGTACTTC. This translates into CASSNSLGPQGTQYF.

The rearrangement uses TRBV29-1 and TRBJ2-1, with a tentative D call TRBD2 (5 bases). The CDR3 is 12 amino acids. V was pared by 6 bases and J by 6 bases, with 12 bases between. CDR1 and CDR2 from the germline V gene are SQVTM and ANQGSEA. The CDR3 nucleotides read TGCAGCGTACCCCAGGAGGTCAATGAGCAGTTCTTC. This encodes CSVPQEVNEQFF.

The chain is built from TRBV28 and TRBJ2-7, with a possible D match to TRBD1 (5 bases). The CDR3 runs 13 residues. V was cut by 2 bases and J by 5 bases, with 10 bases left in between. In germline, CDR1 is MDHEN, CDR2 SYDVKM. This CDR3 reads CASSLDQGNEQYF. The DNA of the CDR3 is TGTGCCAGCAGTTTAGATCAGGGAAACGAGCAGTACTTC.

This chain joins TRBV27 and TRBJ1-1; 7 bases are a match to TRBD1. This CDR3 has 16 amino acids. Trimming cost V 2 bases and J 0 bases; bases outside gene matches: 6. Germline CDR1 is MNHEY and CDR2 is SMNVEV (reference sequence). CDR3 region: CASSLQGGHMNTEAFF. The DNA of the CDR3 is TGTGCCAGCAGTTTACAAGGGGGCCACATGAACACTGAAGCTTTCTTT.

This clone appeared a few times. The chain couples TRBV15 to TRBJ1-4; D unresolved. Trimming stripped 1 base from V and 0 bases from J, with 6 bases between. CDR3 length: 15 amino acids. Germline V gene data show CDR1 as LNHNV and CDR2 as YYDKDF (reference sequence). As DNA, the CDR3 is TGTGCCACCAGCAGAGCAACAGCAACTAATGAAAAACTGTTTTTT. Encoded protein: CATSRATATNEKLFF.

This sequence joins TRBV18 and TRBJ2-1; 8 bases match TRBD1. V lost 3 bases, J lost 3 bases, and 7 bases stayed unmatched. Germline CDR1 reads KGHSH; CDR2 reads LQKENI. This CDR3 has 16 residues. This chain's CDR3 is CASSPMQGASYNEQFF. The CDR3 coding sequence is TGTGCCAGCTCACCCATGCAGGGGGCTAGCTACAATGAGCAGTTCTTC.

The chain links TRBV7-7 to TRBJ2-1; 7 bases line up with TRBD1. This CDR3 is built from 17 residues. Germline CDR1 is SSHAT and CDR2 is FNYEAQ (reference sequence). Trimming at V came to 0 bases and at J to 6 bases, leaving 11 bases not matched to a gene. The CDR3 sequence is CASSLAVGTGEGNEQFF. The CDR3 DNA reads TGTGCCAGCAGCTTAGCGGTGGGTACAGGGGAAGGCAATGAGCAGTTCTTC.

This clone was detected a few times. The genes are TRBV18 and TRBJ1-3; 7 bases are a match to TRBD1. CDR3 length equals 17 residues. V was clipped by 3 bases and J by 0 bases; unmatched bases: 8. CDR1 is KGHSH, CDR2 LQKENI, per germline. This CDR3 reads CASSPLTGDLSGNTIYF. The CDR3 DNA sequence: TGTGCCAGCTCACCTCTCACAGGGGACCTCTCTGGAAACACCATATATTTT.

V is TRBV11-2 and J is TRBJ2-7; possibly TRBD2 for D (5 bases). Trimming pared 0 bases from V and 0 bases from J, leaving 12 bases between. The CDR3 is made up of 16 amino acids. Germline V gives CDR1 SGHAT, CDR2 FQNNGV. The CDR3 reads CASSLDRDSASYEQYF. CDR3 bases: TGTGCCAGCAGCTTAGATAGAGATAGCGCCTCCTACGAGCAGTACTTC.

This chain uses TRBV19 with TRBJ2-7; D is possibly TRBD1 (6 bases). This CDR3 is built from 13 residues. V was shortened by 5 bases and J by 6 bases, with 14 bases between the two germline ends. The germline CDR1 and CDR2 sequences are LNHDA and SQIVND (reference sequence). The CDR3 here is CASSSGTPFEQYF. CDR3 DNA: TGTGCCAGTAGTTCCGGGACACCTTTCGAGCAGTACTTC. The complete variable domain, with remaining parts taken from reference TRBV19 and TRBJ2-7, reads DGGITQSPKYLFRKEGQNVTLSCEQNLNHDAMYWYRQDPGQGLRLIYYSQIVNDFQKGDIAEGYSVSREKKESFPLTVTSAQKNPTAFYLCASSSGTPFEQYFGPGTRLTVT.

The DNA of the CDR3 is TGTGCCAGCAGCTTAGGGACAGGGGGGAACTATGGCTACACCTTC. As protein: CASSLGTGGNYGYTF. The J gene is TRBJ1-2, the V gene TRBV13; 9 nucleotides agree with TRBD1. The CDR3 totals 15 residues. Germline V lookup: CDR1 PRHDT, CDR2 FYEKMQ (reference sequence). V lost 0 bases and J lost 2; bases outside the gene matches: 1.

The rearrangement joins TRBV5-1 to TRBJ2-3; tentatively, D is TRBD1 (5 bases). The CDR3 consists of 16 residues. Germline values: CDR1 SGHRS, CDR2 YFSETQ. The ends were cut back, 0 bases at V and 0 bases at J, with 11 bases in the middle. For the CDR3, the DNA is TGCGCCAGCAGCTTGGGACAGTTCGTTAGCACAGATACGCAGTATTTT. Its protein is CASSLGQFVSTDTQYF.

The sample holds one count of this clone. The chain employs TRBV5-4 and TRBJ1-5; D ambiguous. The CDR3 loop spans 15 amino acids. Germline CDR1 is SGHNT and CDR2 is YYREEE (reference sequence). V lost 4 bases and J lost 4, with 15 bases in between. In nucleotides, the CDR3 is TGTGCCAGCAGCAGTTTCCCCGGAGATAATCAGCCCCAGCATTTT. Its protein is CASSSFPGDNQPQHF. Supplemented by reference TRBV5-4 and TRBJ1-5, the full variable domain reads ETGVTQSPTHLIKTRGQQVTLRCSSQSGHNTVSWYQQALGQGPQFIFQYYREEENGRGNFPPRFSGLQFPNYSSELNVNALELDDSALYLCASSSFPGDNQPQHFGDGTRLSIL.

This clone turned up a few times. The CDR3: CASSLQGLNYGYTF. In DNA, the CDR3 is TGCGCCAGCAGCTTGCAGGGCCTGAACTATGGCTACACCTTC. The chain is built from TRBV5-1 and TRBJ1-2; D is perhaps TRBD1 (5 bases). This CDR3 has 14 residues. The germline gives CDR1 SGHRS, CDR2 YFSETQ. The V end lost 1 base, the J end lost 2 bases, and 9 bases lay between the germline ends.

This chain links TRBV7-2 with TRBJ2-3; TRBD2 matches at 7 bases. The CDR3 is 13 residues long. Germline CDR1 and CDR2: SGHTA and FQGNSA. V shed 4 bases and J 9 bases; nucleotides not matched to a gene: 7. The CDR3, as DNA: TGTGCCAGCAGCTCCCTACTAGCGAAGACGCAGTATTTT. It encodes CASSSLLAKTQYF.

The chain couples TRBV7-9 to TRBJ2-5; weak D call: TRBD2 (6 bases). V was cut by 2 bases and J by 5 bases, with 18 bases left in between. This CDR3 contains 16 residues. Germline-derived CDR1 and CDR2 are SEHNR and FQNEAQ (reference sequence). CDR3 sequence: CASSLIPVGGTETQYF. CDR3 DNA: TGTGCCAGCAGCTTAATTCCTGTGGGGGGAACGGAGACCCAGTACTTC.